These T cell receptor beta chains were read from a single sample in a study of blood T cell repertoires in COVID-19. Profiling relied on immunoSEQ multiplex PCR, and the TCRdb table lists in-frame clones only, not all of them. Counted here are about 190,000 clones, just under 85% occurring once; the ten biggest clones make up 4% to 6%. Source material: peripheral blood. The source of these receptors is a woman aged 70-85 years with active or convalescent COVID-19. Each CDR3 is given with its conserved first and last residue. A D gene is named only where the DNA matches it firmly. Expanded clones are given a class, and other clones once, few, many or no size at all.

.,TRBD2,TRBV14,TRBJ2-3,CASSPLGSGSPSATQYF,TGTGCCAGCAGCCCCCTAGGGAGCGGGAGCCCTTCCGCTACGCAGTATTTT
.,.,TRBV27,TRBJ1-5,CASSLSRGNQPQHF,TGTGCCAGCAGTTTGTCCAGGGGCAATCAGCCCCAGCATTTT
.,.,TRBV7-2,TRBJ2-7,CASSLPTGSYEQYF,TGTGCCAGCAGCCTCCCGACTGGAAGCTACGAGCAGTACTTC
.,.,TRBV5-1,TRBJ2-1,CASSLGQRTYNEQFF,TGCGCCAGCAGCTTGGGACAGCGAACCTACAATGAGCAGTTCTTC
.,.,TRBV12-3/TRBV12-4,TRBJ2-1,CASSTYNEQFF,TGTGCCAGCAGCACATACAATGAGCAGTTCTTC
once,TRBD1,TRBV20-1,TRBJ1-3,CSGTGGNTIYF,TGCAGTGGGACAGGGGGAAACACCATATATTTT
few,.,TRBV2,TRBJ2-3,CASSWTEPSTDTQYF,TGTGCCAGCAGTTGGACAGAGCCTAGCACAGATACGCAGTATTTT
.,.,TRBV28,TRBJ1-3,CASSSSDKTGNTIYF,TGTGCCAGCAGTTCCTCGGACAAGACTGGAAACACCATATATTTT
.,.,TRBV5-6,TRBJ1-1,CASSLGSGGGTEAFF,TGTGCCAGCAGCTTAGGATCCGGGGGAGGTACTGAAGCTTTCTTT
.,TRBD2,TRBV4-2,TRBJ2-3,CASSQVRTSGTDTQYF,TGTGCCAGCAGCCAAGTACGGACTAGCGGCACAGATACGCAGTATTTT
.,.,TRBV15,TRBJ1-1,CATSRGAYTNTEAFF,TGTGCCACCAGCAGAGGGGCGTACACGAACACTGAAGCTTTCTTT
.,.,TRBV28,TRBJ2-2,CASRITTNTGELFF,TGTGCCAGCAGGATAACTACGAACACCGGGGAGCTGTTTTTT
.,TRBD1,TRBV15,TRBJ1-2,CATSRGGTGFGYTF,TGTGCCACCAGCAGAGGGGGGACAGGGTTTGGCTACACCTTC
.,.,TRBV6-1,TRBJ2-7,CASREGGRTAEQYF,TGTGCCAGCAGGGAAGGGGGGCGAACAGCCGAGCAGTACTTC
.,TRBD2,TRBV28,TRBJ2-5,CASSSTTGGGETQYF,TGTGCCAGCAGTTCGACGACGGGGGGAGGCGAGACCCAGTACTTC
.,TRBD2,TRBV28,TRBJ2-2,CASSIIDGLADRELFF,TGTGCCAGCAGTATCATAGATGGCCTAGCGGACCGGGAGCTGTTTTTT
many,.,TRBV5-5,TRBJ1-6,CASRRAGRNSPLHF,TGTGCCAGCAGGCGGGCAGGGAGGAATTCACCCCTCCACTTT
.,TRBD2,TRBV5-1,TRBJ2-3,CASSFELAGADTQYF,TGCGCCAGCAGCTTTGAACTAGCGGGGGCAGATACGCAGTATTTT
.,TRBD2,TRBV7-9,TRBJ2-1,CASSSQGGLAGTNEQFF,TGTGCCAGCAGCTCTCAAGGTGGACTAGCGGGGACTAATGAGCAGTTCTTC
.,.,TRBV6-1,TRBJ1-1,CASSEAGGLDTEAFF,TGTGCCAGCAGTGAAGCGGGGGGGCTGGACACTGAAGCTTTCTTT
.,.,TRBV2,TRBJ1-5,CASRTWGNQPQHF,TGTGCCAGCAGGACTTGGGGCAATCAGCCCCAGCATTTT
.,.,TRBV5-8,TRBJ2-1,CASSSSRATAYNEQFF,TGTGCCAGCAGCTCCTCCAGGGCGACTGCGTACAATGAGCAGTTCTTC
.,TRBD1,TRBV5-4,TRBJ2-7,CASSFGQGNYEQYF,TGTGCCAGCAGCTTCGGACAGGGGAACTACGAGCAGTACTTC
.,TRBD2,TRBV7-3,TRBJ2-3,CASSPRLAGWDTQYF,TGTGCCAGCAGCCCCAGACTAGCGGGATGGGATACGCAGTATTTT
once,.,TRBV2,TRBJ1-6,CASSEALYRSPLHF,TGTGCCAGCAGTGAAGCGCTCTACCGTTCACCCCTCCACTTT
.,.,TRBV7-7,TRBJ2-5,CASSSLLLDSQETQYF,TGTGCCAGCAGCTCCCTCCTCCTTGACAGCCAAGAGACCCAGTACTTC
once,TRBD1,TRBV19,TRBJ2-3,CASNVDRGFPDTQYF,TGTGCCAGTAACGTCGACAGGGGTTTCCCAGATACGCAGTATTTT
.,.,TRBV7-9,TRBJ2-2,CASSWDYTGELFF,TGTGCCAGCAGCTGGGACTACACCGGGGAGCTGTTTTTT
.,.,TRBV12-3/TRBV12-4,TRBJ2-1,CASTHGGNEQFF,TGTGCCAGCACCCACGGGGGTAATGAGCAGTTCTTC
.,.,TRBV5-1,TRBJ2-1,CASTIGDYSYNEQFF,TGCGCCAGCACCATTGGAGACTATAGCTACAATGAGCAGTTCTTC
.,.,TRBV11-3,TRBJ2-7,CASSPPRLAFLTYEQYF,TGTGCCAGCAGCCCTCCCCGGCTAGCGTTCCTCACCTACGAGCAGTACTTC
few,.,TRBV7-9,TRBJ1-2,CASSLAGVGGYGYTF,TGTGCCAGCAGCTTAGCGGGCGTAGGGGGCTATGGCTACACCTTC
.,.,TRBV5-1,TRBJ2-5,CASSSPARETQYF,TGCGCCAGCAGCTCGCCCGCGCGGGAGACCCAGTACTTC
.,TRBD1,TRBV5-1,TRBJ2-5,CASSFLGQGETQYF,TGCGCCAGCAGCTTTCTTGGACAGGGAGAGACCCAGTACTTC
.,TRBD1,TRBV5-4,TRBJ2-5,CASSLRGQGLETQYF,TGTGCCAGCAGCTTGCGCGGACAGGGGCTTGAGACCCAGTACTTC
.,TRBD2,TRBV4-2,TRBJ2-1,CASSRSGGGLVANEQFF,TGTGCCAGCAGCCGGTCCGGGGGGGGACTAGTCGCAAATGAGCAGTTCTTC
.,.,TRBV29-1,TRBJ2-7,CSARDNTYEQYF,TGCAGCGCCCGGGATAATACCTACGAGCAGTACTTC
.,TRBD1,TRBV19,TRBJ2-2,CASSMFGRGPNTGELFF,TGTGCCAGTAGTATGTTTGGCAGGGGGCCGAACACCGGGGAGCTGTTTTTT
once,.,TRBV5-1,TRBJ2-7,CASSLTGTYEQYF,TGCGCCAGCAGCTTGACAGGGACCTACGAGCAGTACTTC
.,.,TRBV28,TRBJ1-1,CATKPGHNTEAFF,TGTGCCACCAAACCGGGACACAACACTGAAGCTTTCTTT
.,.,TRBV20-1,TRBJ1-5,CSASRAFNQPQHF,TGCAGTGCTAGTAGAGCGTTCAATCAGCCCCAGCATTTT
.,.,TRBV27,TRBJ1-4,CASSLWEGDEKLFF,TGTGCCAGCAGTTTATGGGAGGGGGATGAAAAACTGTTTTTT
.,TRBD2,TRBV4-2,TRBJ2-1,CASSPGLAGDYNEQFF,TGTGCCAGCAGCCCGGGACTAGCGGGAGATTACAATGAGCAGTTCTTC
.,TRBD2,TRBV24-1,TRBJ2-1,CATSEAGGGNEQFF,TGTGCCACCAGTGAAGCGGGAGGGGGGAATGAGCAGTTCTTC
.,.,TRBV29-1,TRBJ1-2,CSVEAVNYGYTF,TGCAGCGTTGAAGCGGTTAACTATGGCTACACCTTC
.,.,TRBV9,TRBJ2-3,CASSVVSDSFTDTQYF,TGTGCCAGCAGCGTAGTTAGCGATTCCTTCACAGATACGCAGTATTTT
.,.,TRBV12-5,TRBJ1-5,CASGQGQTSNQPQHF,TGTGCTAGTGGTCAAGGACAAACAAGCAATCAGCCCCAGCATTTT
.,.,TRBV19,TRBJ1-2,CASALYVDYGYTF,TGTGCCAGTGCGCTCTACGTAGACTATGGCTACACCTTC
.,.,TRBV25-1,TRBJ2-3,CASSADTQYF,TGTGCCAGCAGTGCTGATACGCAGTATTTT
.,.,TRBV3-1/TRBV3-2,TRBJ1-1,CASRRGGEAFF,TGTGCCAGCCGCCGGGGGGGTGAAGCTTTCTTT
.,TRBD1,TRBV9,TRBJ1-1,CASSVRNRGEGTEAFF,TGTGCCAGCAGCGTGCGCAACAGGGGAGAAGGCACTGAAGCTTTCTTT
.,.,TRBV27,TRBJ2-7,CASSFRGYEQYF,TGTGCCAGCAGTTTTAGGGGCTACGAGCAGTACTTC
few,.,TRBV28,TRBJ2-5,CASSLGAQQTQYF,TGTGCCAGCAGTTTAGGGGCCCAGCAGACCCAGTACTTC
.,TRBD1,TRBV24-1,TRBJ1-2,CATSDYRQGNYGYTF,TGTGCCACCAGTGATTACCGACAGGGCAACTATGGCTACACCTTC
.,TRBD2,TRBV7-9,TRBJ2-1,CASSHGTSGAQDYEQFF,TGTGCCAGCAGCCATGGGACTAGCGGGGCCCAGGACTATGAGCAGTTCTTC
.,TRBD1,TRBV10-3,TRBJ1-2,CAISYGTGGTGYTF,TGTGCCATCAGTTATGGGACAGGCGGGACTGGCTACACCTTC